This TCR beta chain was recorded in a study of vaccination and CD4 T cells after COVID-19 (dated by TCRdb to about 2022). Regarding the study in general: Every convalescent patient had a positive nasal swab PCR test for SARS-CoV-2, with mild disease in 9 or 10 patients and severe disease in one. The convalescent cohort comprised six males and four females, including two Hispanic individuals, seven Caucasians, two Asians and one multiracial person. Two doses of either the Pfizer-BioNTech BNT162b2 vaccine (n=8) or the Moderna mRNA-1273 vaccine (n=2) were administered to participants. Post-COVID blood samples were collected from convalescent patients a median of around 96 days after diagnosis, with a range of roughly 30 to 161 days. Post-vaccine blood samples were collected a median of approximately 68 days after the second vaccine dose, ranging from roughly 12 to 250 days. For three convalescent patients, samples were collected at an early post-vaccination timepoint (day 14) as well as at a late post-vaccination timepoint (days 161 to 241). Overlapping spike peptide pools from SARS-CoV-2 and from the common cold coronaviruses HCoV-NL63, HCoV-OC43 and HCoV-229E were used as culture stimuli. Control cultures received a CEFX viral epitope pool as the positive control, an HIV-1 Nef peptide pool as the negative control, or no peptide. In more than eight COVID-19 convalescent patients and a handful of infection-naive healthy vaccine recipients, researchers compared the spike-specific CD4+ TCR repertoire from before mRNA vaccination with the repertoire from after. The paper's findings and limits, for the study overall: An increase in the median number of SARS-CoV-2-reactive clonotypes from approximately 20 after infection to some 38 after vaccination was observed, but the change was not found to be significant. Among convalescent patients, a median about 86% of the SARS-CoV-2-reactive clones seen after vaccination appeared only after vaccination, which suggests priming specific to the vaccine. Only a relatively small number of convalescent patients were included in the study, and early timepoints following natural infection were not analyzed. In convalescent patients, nearly all vaccine-specific clones (304 of 307) were found to be mono-reactive for SARS-CoV-2 spike rather than cross-reactive with common cold coronaviruses.

The time point label on this specimen signifies: late sampling 161 to 241 days after vaccination in a few convalescent patients. The sample's treatment or condition label, in plain terms: approximately nine-day PBMC culture with coronavirus spike peptide pools or control peptides (ViraFEST assay). The ViraFEST assay, used in the study, expanded antigen-specific T cells with peptide pools and then identified the expanded clonotypes through TCR sequencing. The convalescent patients' positive SARS-CoV-2 PCR tests were from March to December 2020, which was before the Alpha, Beta and Delta variants emerged in the United States. Under 2.5 million PBMCs per well were cultured in IMDM with about 5% human AB serum and 8 to 10 IU/ml IL-2, plus 10 ug/ml peptide pools. Half of the culture medium was replaced with fresh IL-2-containing medium on days 3 and 7. Once the cells had been in culture for roughly 10 days, the EasySep CD4+ T cell isolation kit was used to isolate CD4+ T cells by negative selection. Ficoll-Paque Plus gradient centrifugation was used to isolate PBMCs from whole blood, and the isolated PBMCs were then either used fresh or cryopreserved at -140C. Culture conditions were generally each tested in triplicate wells.

The method was PCR. DNA from cultured CD4+ T cells underwent TCR sequencing with the Oncomine TCR Beta short-read assay at the Johns Hopkins FTIC core. Genomic DNA was extracted from the cultured CD4+ T cells with the QIAamp micro DNA kit. The Oncomine TCR Beta libraries from cultured CD4+ T cells were pooled using unique dual indexes and then sequenced on an Illumina iSeq 100. Turning to the authors' computational methods: Non-productive sequences were removed, and CDR3s not starting with C, not ending with F or W, or shorter than 7 amino acids were discarded. Antigen-specific clonotypes were identified using the MANAFEST web application through comparison of peptide-stimulated wells with reference and other culture wells. For a clone to be called positive, the clone needed an FDR below 0.05, an odds ratio above 5, and a productive frequency above 0.1% in at least two of three replicate wells. Clonotypes that were significantly expanded in both SARS-CoV-2 spike wells and at least one common cold coronavirus spike condition were defined as cross-reactive. Similarity between CDR3 sequences was evaluated in R version 3.6.1 using Levenshtein distances (stringdist) and unrooted phylogenetic trees (ape). Through fastp at Q25 and MiXCR, TCRdb rebuilt clones from the public reads, retaining in-frame beta chains. All rows with the same CDR3 protein become a single entry with the most common DNA and genes. The V and J calls shown here were made by TCRdb, not taken from the authors' results. Across this sample there are around 27,000 distinct CDR3 sequences, with about 35% seen only once. The ten largest make up approximately 3.1% of the sample.

This clonotype was seen a few times. This receptor's antigen is unknown. No base quality values were provided; no much bigger clone lies one nucleotide off. Trimming leaves V shorter by 0 bases and J shorter by 5 bases, with the junction holding 9 bases beyond the gene matches. CDR1 and CDR2 are drawn from the germline V gene (reference sequence): LNHNV, YYDKDF. The CDR3, from cysteine to phenylalanine, totals 16 residues. The only DNA kept is the CDR3, 48 bases in frame from the first base. This TCR was recovered from a human donor who had recovered from COVID-19. The material sequenced was CD4+ T cells from blood, cultured in vitro, taken about 7 months after SARS-CoV-2 vaccination. This receptor chain uses TRBV15 and TRBJ2-7, with 8 middle bases fitting TRBD1. The CDR3 protein is CATSRDTGGAGHEQYF. The DNA reads TGTGCCACCAGCAGAGATACAGGGGGAGCGGGCCACGAGCAGTACTTC.